One and the same sample provided the 14 T cell receptor beta chains below, sequenced in a study of vaccination effects on CD4 cells after COVID-19. Profiled with immunoSEQ multiplex PCR; TCRdb holds only in-frame clones, not every one. The table includes roughly 70,000 clones, around 70% detected once. No antigens are known for them. The ViraFEST assay expanded antigen-specific CD4+ T cells with viral peptide pools before sequencing. On roughly day 10 of culture, CD4+ T cells were separated out. A positive SARS-CoV-2 PCR test fell between March and December 2020. The material was CD4+ T cells from PBMCs cultured with HIV peptides, obtained before COVID-19 vaccination. Documented subset: HIV-1 Nef peptide pool negative control/reference culture. The receptors derive from a human donor who had a prior SARS-CoV-2 infection.

The chain uses TRBV30 and TRBJ2-3; no clear D. CDR3 length: 13 amino acids. CDR1 is GTSNPN and CDR2 is SVGIG in the germline V gene (reference sequence). The V end lost 2 bases, the J end lost 4 bases, and 10 bases lay between the germline ends. CDR3 nucleotide sequence: TGTGCCTGGAGTTCAGGCTCCGCAGATACGCAGTATTTT. Translating gives CAWSSGSADTQYF.

The chain employs TRBV30 and TRBJ1-1; D ambiguous. Trimming removed 1 base at V and 3 bases at J, with 15 bases between. This CDR3 has 15 residues. Germline V gene lookup returns CDR1 GTSNPN and CDR2 SVGIG (reference sequence). DNA for the CDR3: TGTGCCTGGAGTGGCCGGGTAAGTTTGGACACTGAAGCTTTCTTT. As protein: CAWSGRVSLDTEAFF.

This clone has just a few counts. The chain combines TRBV7-9 with TRBJ1-1, with D possibly matching TRBD1 (6 bases). CDR1 is SEHNR, CDR2 FQNEAQ, per germline (reference sequence). The CDR3 runs 15 residues. The ends were cut back, 5 bases at V and 5 bases at J, with 18 bases in the middle. The CDR3: CASSPRQAWRTEAFF. CDR3 bases: TGTGCCAGCAGCCCTCGACAGGCCTGGAGGACTGAAGCTTTCTTT.

The chain couples TRBV29-1 to TRBJ2-5; D not certain. V was cut by 7 bases and J by 5 bases, with 11 bases left in between. This CDR3 has 11 amino acids. Germline CDR1 and CDR2: SQVTM and ANQGSEA. The CDR3 DNA reads as TGCAGCGCCGGGTCGGTCGAGACCCAGTACTTC. It yields the protein CSAGSVETQYF.

The rearrangement links TRBV11-3 to TRBJ2-1; 8 bases are a match to TRBD2. V was pared by 4 bases and J by 9 bases, with 17 bases of the junction left unmatched. Germline V gene sequence: CDR1 SGHNT, CDR2 YENEEA. This CDR3 is built from 17 residues. The CDR3 sequence is CASSSHRGGGLRTEQFF. In DNA form, the CDR3 reads TGTGCCAGCAGCTCCCATCGGGGGGGCGGGCTGCGAACTGAGCAGTTCTTC.

The chain is built from TRBV24-1 and TRBJ2-1, with D possibly being TRBD1 (6 bases). V lost 3 bases to trimming and J lost 6 bases, with 11 bases between them. Germline V lookup: CDR1 KGHDR, CDR2 SFDVKD. The CDR3 length is 14 residues. CDR3 region: CATSDPRGSNEQFF. For the CDR3, the DNA is TGTGCCACCAGTGATCCCAGGGGTAGCAATGAGCAGTTCTTC.

This chain uses TRBV5-1 with TRBJ2-5; D remains unclear. V dropped 0 bases and J dropped 5 bases, with 11 bases sitting between them. The CDR3 runs to 14 residues. Germline lookup yields CDR1 SGHRS and CDR2 YFSETQ. CDR3 nucleotide sequence: TGCGCCAGCAGCTTGGGGAGTGCCGTGGAGACCCAGTACTTC. Its translation is CASSLGSAVETQYF. Complete variable domain (other parts from reference TRBV5-1 and TRBJ2-5): KAGVTQTPRYLIKTRGQQVTLSCSPISGHRSVSWYQQTPGQGLQFLFEYFSETQRNKGNFPGRFSGRQFSNSRSEMNVSTLELGDSALYLCASSLGSAVETQYFGPGTRLLVL.

This clone was seen more than once but under ten times. The chain links TRBV5-1 to TRBJ1-6; a weak D match, TRBD1 (6 bases). Germline V CDR1 and CDR2: SGHRS, YFSETQ. CDR3 length equals 13 residues. V lost 5 bases to trimming and J lost 7 bases, with 10 bases between them. CDR3 bases: TGCGCCAGCAGTTTACAGGGCAATTCACCCCTCCACTTT. Protein: CASSLQGNSPLHF.

The chain joins TRBV29-1 to TRBJ2-5; TRBD2 matches at 10 bases. Germline CDR1 reads SQVTM; CDR2 reads ANQGSEA. This CDR3 spans 15 amino acids. The J segment lost 0 bases and the V segment lost 4 bases, leaving 5 bases of the junction unmatched. The CDR3 bases are TGCAGCGTTGGCACTAGCGGGGAGTACCAAGAGACCCAGTACTTC. Residues: CSVGTSGEYQETQYF.

This rearrangement joins TRBV5-6 to TRBJ1-2; the D gene is possibly TRBD1 (5 bases). This CDR3 is 14 amino acids long. V lost 1 base and J lost 2, with 9 bases in between. CDR1 is SGHDT, CDR2 YYEEEE, per germline. The CDR3 DNA reads as TGTGCCAGCAGCTTGTACAGGAGGAACTATGGCTACACCTTC. It encodes CASSLYRRNYGYTF. The entire variable domain, with the rest obtained from reference TRBV5-6 and TRBJ1-2, is as follows: DAGVTQSPTHLIKTRGQQVTLRCSPKSGHDTVSWYQQALGQGPQFIFQYYEEEERQRGNFPDRFSGHQFPNYSSELNVNALLLGDSALYLCASSLYRRNYGYTFGSGTRLTVV.

This chain joins TRBV27 and TRBJ2-3; D gene ambiguous. V was shortened by 6 bases and J by 0 bases, with 10 bases between the two germline ends. The germline gives CDR1 MNHEY, CDR2 SMNVEV (reference sequence). The CDR3 is made up of 14 amino acids. DNA of the CDR3: TGTGCCAGCAGCACGTGGCCCAGCACAGATACGCAGTATTTT. Its protein is CASSTWPSTDTQYF.

The chain couples TRBV6-6 to TRBJ1-5; D not resolved. CDR3 length equals 13 residues. Trimming pared 0 bases from V and 6 bases from J, leaving 6 bases between. Germline V CDR1 and CDR2: MNHNY, SVGAGI (reference sequence). The DNA for the CDR3 is TGTGCCAGCAGTTACTCGACGGGTCAGCCCCAGCATTTT. The encoded protein is CASSYSTGQPQHF.

The V call is TRBV12-5, the J call TRBJ2-5; no clear D gene. Germline V CDR1 and CDR2: LGHNT, FRNRAP. V was clipped by 3 bases and J by 5 bases, with 4 bases between them. The CDR3 has 11 amino acids. CDR3 residues: CASGFGETQYF. DNA of the CDR3: TGTGCTAGTGGTTTTGGTGAGACCCAGTACTTC.

In this sample, this clone turned up a few times. The J gene is TRBJ2-7, the V gene TRBV7-2; no definite D call. This CDR3 is built from 13 residues. CDR1 and CDR2 (germline): SGHTA, FQGNSA. Trimming removed 5 bases from V and 7 bases from J, with 15 bases in between. CDR3 sequence: CASSQRRGWEQYF. The CDR3 bases are TGTGCCAGCAGCCAACGCAGAGGCTGGGAGCAGTACTTC.